Below, 27 T cell receptor beta chains from the same sample are listed, as sequenced in a study of T cell changes during pregnancy in multiple sclerosis. Repertoires were generated with immunoSEQ multiplex PCR, while TCRdb's copy carries only in-frame clones and drops some. In the table there are more than 75,000 clones, 94% of which are singletons. The source material was peripheral blood, sampled in the third trimester of pregnancy. These receptors all come from a female donor with multiple sclerosis, enrolled in a pregnancy study.

The chain employs TRBV4-2 and TRBJ2-1; TRBD2 might be the D (6 bases). V gave up 0 bases and J gave up 11 bases, with 17 bases separating them. The CDR3 extends over 15 amino acids. CDR1 and CDR2 (germline): LGHNA, YNFKEQ. The CDR3 here is CASSQEIGSIGKQFF. The CDR3 DNA follows: TGTGCCAGCAGCCAAGAAATCGGGAGTATAGGGAAGCAGTTCTTC.

The CDR3 bases are TGTGCCAGCAGCCCAGGGGAACAGGCGGCCACTGAAGCTTTCTTT. Encoded protein: CASSPGEQAATEAFF. The rearrangement uses TRBV7-9 and TRBJ1-1; possible D gene TRBD1, 6 bases. Germline V lookup: CDR1 SEHNR, CDR2 FQNEAQ (reference sequence). The CDR3 is 15 amino acids. Trimming took 5 bases from V and 4 from J, leaving 17 bases between them.

V gene TRBV19 combines with J gene TRBJ1-2; possible D gene TRBD1, 6 bases. Germline CDR1 and CDR2: LNHDA and SQIVND (reference sequence). The CDR3 is made up of 12 amino acids. V was shortened by 2 bases and J by 7 bases, with 8 bases between the two germline ends. The CDR3 loop reads CASSIMGAGYTF. DNA of the CDR3: TGTGCCAGTAGTATAATGGGGGCTGGCTACACCTTC.

The J gene is TRBJ1-1, the V gene TRBV14, with 7 bases lining up with TRBD1. The CDR3 length is 15 residues. Germline loops: CDR1 SGHDN, CDR2 FVKESK. V shed 4 bases, J shed 0 bases, and the junction held 5 bases outside the gene matches. The CDR3 region has the DNA TGTGCCAGCAGCCTTAACAGGGGCGTGAACACTGAAGCTTTCTTT. Amino acid sequence: CASSLNRGVNTEAFF.

The genes are TRBV6-1 and TRBJ2-1; 10 nucleotides line up with TRBD2. The J segment lost 2 bases and the V segment lost 1 base, leaving 2 bases of the junction unmatched. The length of the CDR3 is 16 residues. Germline loops: CDR1 MNHNS, CDR2 SASEGT. For the CDR3, the DNA is TGTGCCAGCAGTGAAGTCAGCGGGGGGGCCTACAATGAGCAGTTCTTC. It translates to CASSEVSGGAYNEQFF.

V usage is TRBV10-3 and J usage is TRBJ1-5; possible D gene TRBD1, 6 bases. The CDR3 runs 14 residues. Germline CDR1 ENHRY, CDR2 SYGVKD. Trimming took off 8 bases at V and 2 bases at J, with 13 bases between the two ends. DNA for the CDR3: TGTGCCATCGGATCAGGGGTAGGCAATCAGCCCCAGCATTTT. Its protein product is CAIGSGVGNQPQHF.

CDR3 nucleotide sequence: TGTGCCAGCAGCTTAGGGGGGGACACTGAAGCTTTCTTT. It yields the protein CASSLGGDTEAFF. The gene calls are TRBV7-3 and TRBJ1-1, with D possibly TRBD1 on 5 matching bases. There are 13 residues in the CDR3. V was trimmed by 2 bases and J by 3 bases, leaving 7 bases between them. Germline CDR1 and CDR2: SGHTA and FQGTGA.

The chain couples TRBV7-8 to TRBJ1-5; weak D call: TRBD1 (6 bases). CDR1 is SGHVS and CDR2 is FQNEAQ in the germline V gene. V was trimmed by 2 bases and J by 1 base, leaving 12 bases between them. CDR3 length: 16 amino acids. DNA of the CDR3: TGTGCCAGCAGCTTACAGGGGAGGGGGAGCAATCAGCCCCAGCATTTT. Encoded protein: CASSLQGRGSNQPQHF. The complete variable domain, with remaining parts taken from reference TRBV7-8 and TRBJ1-5, reads GAGVSQSPRYKVAKRGQDVALRCDPISGHVSLFWYQQALGQGPEFLTYFQNEAQLDKSGLPSDRFFAERPEGSVSTLKIQRTQQEDSAVYLCASSLQGRGSNQPQHFGDGTRLSIL.

This clone was counted only a few times. V usage is TRBV7-9 and J usage is TRBJ1-4, with a weak D call TRBD1 (6 bases). Trimming took 5 bases from V and 3 from J, leaving 10 bases between them. The CDR3 runs to 14 residues. Germline CDR1 and CDR2: SEHNR and FQNEAQ (reference sequence). CDR3 DNA: TGTGCCAGCAGCGGGGACATGGCTAATGAAAAACTGTTTTTT. It translates to CASSGDMANEKLFF.

The chain joins TRBV19 to TRBJ1-6; 8 bases line up with TRBD1. Germline lookup yields CDR1 LNHDA and CDR2 SQIVND (reference sequence). This CDR3 comprises 15 residues. V lost 3 bases and J lost 12; bases outside the gene matches: 10. Here the CDR3 reads CASSIQGQEIGPLHF. The CDR3 DNA sequence: TGTGCCAGTAGTATCCAGGGACAGGAGATTGGACCCCTCCACTTT.

Only one count was recorded for this clone. The chain carries TRBV18 and TRBJ1-1; maybe TRBD1 (5 bases). The CDR3 totals 15 residues. The germline V gene has CDR1 KGHSH and CDR2 LQKENI. Trimming removed 3 bases at V and 0 bases at J, with 11 bases between. Here the CDR3 DNA reads TGTGCCAGCTCACCTGGGAGGGGAGTGAACACTGAAGCTTTCTTT. This translates into CASSPGRGVNTEAFF.

This sequence joins TRBV6-1 and TRBJ1-5; D gene ambiguous. The V and J ends lost 2 bases and 3 bases respectively, with 11 bases between them. The CDR3 sequence is 15 residues long. The germline V gene has CDR1 MNHNS and CDR2 SASEGT. The CDR3, as DNA: TGTGCCAGCAGTGAATATCCCGGAGTCAATCAGCCCCAGCATTTT. This codes for CASSEYPGVNQPQHF.

The gene calls are TRBV13 and TRBJ1-1; D not certain. Trimming cost V 2 bases and J 4 bases, with 11 bases left between them. Germline-derived CDR1 and CDR2 are PRHDT and FYEKMQ (reference sequence). This CDR3 comprises 14 residues. CDR3 DNA: TGTGCCAGCAGCTTACGCGGGGTAATCACTGAAGCTTTCTTT. Protein product: CASSLRGVITEAFF.

This rearrangement joins TRBV10-3 to TRBJ2-6; 7 bases are shared with TRBD1. V dropped 2 bases and J dropped 2; count of bases not matched to a gene: 6. Germline CDR1 reads ENHRY; CDR2 reads SYGVKD. The CDR3 has 17 residues. CDR3 amino acids: CAISESQGVPGANVLTF. The CDR3 region has the DNA TGTGCCATCAGTGAGAGCCAGGGGGTTCCTGGGGCCAACGTCCTGACTTTC.

This CDR3 reads CASSLVQGHNSPLHF. CDR3 nucleotide sequence: TGCGCCAGCAGCTTGGTCCAGGGCCATAATTCACCCCTCCACTTT. This sequence joins TRBV5-1 and TRBJ1-6; a possible D gene is TRBD1 (5 bases). Looked up from germline, CDR1 is SGHRS and CDR2 is YFSETQ. This CDR3 has 15 residues. Trimming removed 0 bases at V and 5 bases at J, with 9 bases between.

Regarding this clone: At one boundary the junction diverges from the germline segment, which might be a read error. The genes are TRBV7-7 and TRBJ1-6, with a weak D call TRBD1 (6 bases). The CDR3 totals 14 residues. CDR1 and CDR2 from the germline V gene are SSHAT and FNYEAQ (reference sequence). CDR3 coding DNA: TGTGCTAGCAGCTTAGACAGGATGGGATCACCCCTCCACTTT. This sequence encodes CASSLDRMGSPLHF.

The chain joins TRBV2 to TRBJ2-2; D may be TRBD2 (6 bases). This CDR3 has 15 amino acids. V was clipped by 4 bases and J by 5 bases, with 14 bases between them. Germline CDR1 and CDR2: SNHLY and FYNNEI. The CDR3 protein is CASSVEGLITGELFF. CDR3 nucleotides: TGTGCCAGCAGTGTGGAGGGGCTAATAACCGGGGAGCTGTTTTTT.

This chain connects TRBV19 to TRBJ1-5; no clear D gene. V lost 3 bases and J 0 bases, leaving 9 bases between the germline ends. CDR3 length: 15 amino acids. Germline CDR1 is LNHDA and CDR2 is SQIVND (reference sequence). CDR3 in amino acids: CASSISGNSNQPQHF. As DNA, the CDR3 is TGTGCCAGTAGTATTTCCGGGAATAGCAATCAGCCCCAGCATTTT.

V is TRBV4-1 and J is TRBJ2-4, with D possibly TRBD2 on 7 matching bases. V lost 3 bases and J 0 bases, leaving 18 bases between the germline ends. CDR1 is MGHRA, CDR2 YSYEKL, per germline. This CDR3 has 18 amino acids. The CDR3 DNA is TGCGCCAGCAGCCATTCGGGGGGCAGCTTTCTAGCCAAAAACATTCAGTACTTC. It yields the protein CASSHSGGSFLAKNIQYF.

This chain joins TRBV6-5 and TRBJ2-3; 8 nucleotides line up with TRBD2. This CDR3 has 15 amino acids. With 5 bases clipped from V and 3 bases from J, the junction kept 7 bases outside the gene matches. Germline V CDR1 and CDR2: MNHEY, SVGAGI. This CDR3 is CASSRSGGATDTQYF. The DNA of the CDR3 is TGTGCCAGCAGTCGCAGCGGGGGAGCGACAGATACGCAGTATTTT.

The V gene is TRBV9, the J gene TRBJ1-4, with 7 bases aligning to TRBD1. The CDR3 is made up of 14 amino acids. CDR1 is SGDLS and CDR2 is YYNGEE in the germline V gene. The V gene end was trimmed by 3 bases and the J gene end by 4 bases; junction bases not matched to a gene: 3. CDR3 sequence: CASSGDSLNEKLFF. The CDR3 nucleotides are TGTGCCAGCAGCGGGGACAGTCTTAATGAAAAACTGTTTTTT. The whole variable domain, remainder taken from reference TRBV9 and TRBJ1-4, is DSGVTQTPKHLITATGQRVTLRCSPRSGDLSVYWYQQSLDQGLQFLIQYYNGEERAKGNILERFSAQQFPDLHSELNLSSLELGDSALYFCASSGDSLNEKLFFGSGTQLSVL.

This chain connects TRBV5-1 to TRBJ1-1, with unresolved D. This CDR3 has 14 residues. Per the germline V gene, CDR1 is SGHRS and CDR2 is YFSETQ. Trimming stripped 2 bases from V and 7 bases from J, with 15 bases between. CDR3 in amino acids: CASSLSQRDYEAFF. DNA for the CDR3: TGCGCCAGCAGCTTATCCCAACGAGACTATGAAGCTTTCTTT. Using reference TRBV5-1 and TRBJ1-1 for the parts outside the CDR3, the full variable domain is KAGVTQTPRYLIKTRGQQVTLSCSPISGHRSVSWYQQTPGQGLQFLFEYFSETQRNKGNFPGRFSGRQFSNSRSEMNVSTLELGDSALYLCASSLSQRDYEAFFGQGTRLTVV.

The chain joins TRBV21-1 to TRBJ2-7; the table calls TRBD1, which could not be checked here. TRBV21-1 is an annotated pseudogene. This CDR3 contains 11 residues. CDR3 in amino acids: CAFRVGCEQYF. In DNA form, the CDR3 reads TGTGCCTTCAGGGTCGGGTGCGAGCAGTACTTC.

This chain joins TRBV10-3 and TRBJ1-5; D may be TRBD1 (6 bases). V lost 6 bases and J 2 bases, leaving 11 bases between the germline ends. Germline V gene lookup returns CDR1 ENHRY and CDR2 SYGVKD. The CDR3 loop spans 14 amino acids. CDR3 DNA sequence: TGTGCCATCAGGCCTTCAGGGGGCAATCAGCCCCAGCATTTT. It yields the protein CAIRPSGGNQPQHF.

V usage is TRBV6-1 and J usage is TRBJ1-1; perhaps TRBD1 as D (5 bases). The CDR3 covers 12 residues. Germline V gene lookup returns CDR1 MNHNS and CDR2 SASEGT. Trimming left V 2 bases short and J 11 bases short, with 12 bases between. Here the CDR3 reads CASSEIRRGAFF. CDR3 bases: TGTGCCAGCAGTGAAATCCGGCGGGGCGCTTTCTTT.

This chain joins TRBV2 and TRBJ1-3; weak D call: TRBD1 (5 bases). Looked up from germline, CDR1 is SNHLY and CDR2 is FYNNEI. The CDR3 is made up of 13 amino acids. Trimming took off 10 bases at V and 0 bases at J, with 10 bases between the two ends. CDR3 DNA sequence: TGTGCCATTCGGGACTTCTCTGGAAACACCATATATTTT. This gives the protein CAIRDFSGNTIYF.

The chain uses TRBV4-1 and TRBJ1-6; D unresolved. The CDR3 spans 15 residues. Germline V CDR1 and CDR2: MGHRA, YSYEKL. Trimming shortened V by 0 bases and J by 4 bases, and 7 bases separated the two germline ends. Written as DNA, the CDR3 is TGCGCCAGCAGCCAAGAAGGCGGTTATAATTCACCCCTCCACTTT. It yields the protein CASSQEGGYNSPLHF.